What follows describes a single T cell receptor beta chain. Germline-derived CDR1 and CDR2 are SEHNR and FQNEAQ (reference sequence). The CDR3 loop spans 16 amino acids. V trimming: 2 bases; J trimming: 4 bases; junction bases outside the gene matches: 6. The data stem from a study of technical replicates of blood from a handful of donors. Method: immunoSEQ multiplex PCR; TCRdb's copy keeps in-frame clones and lacks some. In the table there are 60,000 to 85,000 clones, roughly 94% of which are singletons. The TCR originated in a human donor in good health. The sample comprised T cells isolated from PBMCs. The chain combines TRBV7-9 with TRBJ1-5, with 9 bases matching TRBD1. The CDR3 region has the DNA TGTGCCAGCAGCTTATGGTCTGGGACAGGGAATCAGCCCCAGCATTTT. Protein product: CASSLWSGTGNQPQHF.